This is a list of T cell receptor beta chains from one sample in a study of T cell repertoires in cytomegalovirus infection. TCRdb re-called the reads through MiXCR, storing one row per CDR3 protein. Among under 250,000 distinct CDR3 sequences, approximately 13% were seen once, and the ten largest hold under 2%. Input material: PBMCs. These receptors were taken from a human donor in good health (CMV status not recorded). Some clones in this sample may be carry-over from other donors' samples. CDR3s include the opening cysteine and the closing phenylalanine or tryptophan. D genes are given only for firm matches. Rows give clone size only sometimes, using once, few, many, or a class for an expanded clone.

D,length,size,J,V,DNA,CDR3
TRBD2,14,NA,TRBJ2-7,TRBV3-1,TGTGCCAGCAGCCTCCGGGAGGGACCCTACGAGCAGTACTTC,CASSLREGPYEQYF
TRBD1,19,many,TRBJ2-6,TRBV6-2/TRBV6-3,TGTGCCAGCAGTTACGTGGGACAGGGGAGAAGCTCTGGGGCCAACGTCCTGACTTTC,CASSYVGQGRSSGANVLTF
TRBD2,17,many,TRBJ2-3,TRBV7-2,TGTGCCAGCAGCTCCCAGACTACTAGCGGGAGCCCAGATACGCAGTATTTT,CASSSQTTSGSPDTQYF
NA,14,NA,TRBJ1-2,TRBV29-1,TGCAGCGTTGAGGGGAACCCACGCGACTATGGCTACACCTTC,CSVEGNPRDYGYTF
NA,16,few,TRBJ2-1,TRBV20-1,TGCAGTGCCTCCAGTTCCAGCTGGGGGTCTACGAATGAGCAGTTCTTC,CSASSSSWGSTNEQFF
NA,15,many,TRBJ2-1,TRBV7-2,TGTGCCAGCAGCTTAGAGTCTAGCGCACGCAATGAGCAGTTCTTC,CASSLESSARNEQFF
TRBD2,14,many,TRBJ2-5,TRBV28,TGTGCCAGCAGTGTGACTAGCGGGCAAGAGACCCAGTACTTC,CASSVTSGQETQYF
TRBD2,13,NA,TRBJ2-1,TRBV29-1,TGCAGCGTTGATAGACTAGCGGGAAGCGAGCAGTTCTTC,CSVDRLAGSEQFF
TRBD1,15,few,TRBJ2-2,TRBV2,TGTGCCAGCAGGAAAGGGGGCAGGGACACCGGGGAGCTGTTTTTT,CASRKGGRDTGELFF
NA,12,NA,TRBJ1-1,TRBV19,TGTGCCAGTACCACACAGAACACTGAAGCTTTCTTT,CASTTQNTEAFF
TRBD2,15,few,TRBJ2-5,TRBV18,TGTGCCAGCTCACCTAGCGGGAGGGCCCCGGAGACCCAGTACTTC,CASSPSGRAPETQYF
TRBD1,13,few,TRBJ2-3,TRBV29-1,TGCAGCGTAGGACAGGGTAGGGCAGATACGCAGTATTTT,CSVGQGRADTQYF
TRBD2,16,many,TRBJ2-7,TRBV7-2,TGTGCCAGCAGCTTCACTAGCGGGGGTAGCTCCTACGAGCAGTACTTC,CASSFTSGGSSYEQYF
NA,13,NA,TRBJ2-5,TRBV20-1,TGCAGTGCTAGCGGGACGACCCAAGAGACCCAGTACTTC,CSASGTTQETQYF